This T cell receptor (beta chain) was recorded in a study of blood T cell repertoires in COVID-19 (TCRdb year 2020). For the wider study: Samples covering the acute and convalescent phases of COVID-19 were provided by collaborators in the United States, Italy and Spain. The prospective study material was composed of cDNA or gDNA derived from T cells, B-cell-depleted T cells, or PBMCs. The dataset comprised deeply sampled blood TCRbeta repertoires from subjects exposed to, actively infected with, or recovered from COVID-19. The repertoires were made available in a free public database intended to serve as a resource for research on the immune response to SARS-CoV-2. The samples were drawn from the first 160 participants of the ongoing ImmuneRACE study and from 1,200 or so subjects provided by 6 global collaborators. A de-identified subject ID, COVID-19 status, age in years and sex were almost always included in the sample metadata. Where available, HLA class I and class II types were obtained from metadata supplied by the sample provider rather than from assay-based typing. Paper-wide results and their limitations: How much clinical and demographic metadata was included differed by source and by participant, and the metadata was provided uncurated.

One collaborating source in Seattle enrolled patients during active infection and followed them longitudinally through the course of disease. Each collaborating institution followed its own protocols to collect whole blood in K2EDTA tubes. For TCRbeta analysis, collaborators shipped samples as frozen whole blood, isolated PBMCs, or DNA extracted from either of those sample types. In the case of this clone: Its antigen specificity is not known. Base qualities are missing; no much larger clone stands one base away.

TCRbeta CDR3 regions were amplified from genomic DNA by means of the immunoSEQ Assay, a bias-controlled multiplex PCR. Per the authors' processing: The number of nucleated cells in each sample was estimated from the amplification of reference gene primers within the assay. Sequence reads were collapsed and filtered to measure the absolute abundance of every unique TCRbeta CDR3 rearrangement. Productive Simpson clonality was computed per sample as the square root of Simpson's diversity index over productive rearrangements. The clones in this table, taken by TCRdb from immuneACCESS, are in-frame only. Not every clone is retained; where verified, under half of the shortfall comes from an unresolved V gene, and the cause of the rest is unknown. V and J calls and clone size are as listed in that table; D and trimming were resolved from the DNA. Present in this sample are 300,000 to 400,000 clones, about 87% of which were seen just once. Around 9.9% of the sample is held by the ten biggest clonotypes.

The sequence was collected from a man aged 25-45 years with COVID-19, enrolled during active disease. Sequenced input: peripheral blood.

This receptor has the CDR3 CASSDRDRDQETQYF. The nucleotide sequence reads as follows: TGTGCCAGCAGCGACCGGGACAGGGACCAAGAGACCCAGTACTTC. The rearranged chain carries TRBV9 and TRBJ2-5, with TRBD1 matching 9 junction bases. CDR1 and CDR2, looked up from the germline V gene, are SGDLS and YYNGEE. There are 15 amino acids in the CDR3, from cysteine to phenylalanine inclusive. Of all the DNA, just the CDR3 is kept, 45 bases in frame from base 1. Trimming accounts for 3 bases at V and 0 bases at J, while the number of junction bases matched to no gene is 3.